The T cell receptor beta chain described here comes from a study of shared clonotypes between healthy human individuals. Trimming took 6 bases from V and 1 from J; bases not matched to a gene: 6. The CDR3 sequence is 15 residues long. Germline values: CDR1 MNHEY, CDR2 SMNVEV (reference sequence). Profiling relied on immunoSEQ multiplex PCR, and the TCRdb table lists in-frame clones only, not all of them. Found here are approximately 720,000 clones, under 95% of them singletons; the top ten hold approximately 25%. Selected positively for CCR7 and CD45RO-negative, naive CD8 cells excluded terminally differentiated effector memory CD45RA+ cells. A single count supports this clone.

The chain joins TRBV27 to TRBJ2-5; TRBD1 matches 9 bases. Sequencing input: naive CD8+ T cells sorted from blood. This clonotype originated in a man in his thirties or forties in good health. The CDR3 region is CASRKDRGGQETQYF. The CDR3 bases are TGTGCCAGCAGGAAAGACAGGGGGGGCCAAGAGACCCAGTACTTC.